The following is a TCR beta chain sequence with its context. Its antigen is not identified. Assay: immunoSEQ multiplex PCR; the TCRdb copy retains only in-frame clones and omits some. Seen here are approximately 92,000 clones, 70% to 90% observed once, and the top ten hold around 3.2%. Trimming cost V 0 bases and J 2 bases, with 9 bases left between them. This CDR3 contains 15 residues. Germline assignment: CDR1 LNHNV and CDR2 YYDKDF (reference sequence). The data were taken from a study of T cell responses to AZD1222 COVID-19 vaccine. Study results and caveats: Reports indicate that nearly half of spike-specific TCRs are directed at unmutated variant regions. Just a handful of AZD1222 recipients tested seropositive at baseline.

The TCR originated in an adult in good health. The source was peripheral blood, collected on day 0 of AZD1222 vaccination. The chain is built from TRBV15 and TRBJ2-3, with D perhaps matching TRBD1 or TRBD2 (5 bases each). CDR3 DNA: TGTGCCACCAGCAGAGACTGGGGACCCACAGATACGCAGTATTTT. As protein: CATSRDWGPTDTQYF.